This T cell receptor (beta chain) was identified in a study of cytomegalovirus exposure and HLA in healthy donors. The PCR used 60 Vbeta and 13 Jbeta primers. The data were produced by immunoSEQ multiplex PCR, yet TCRdb's version contains in-frame clones alone and is incomplete. The sample gives some 240,000 clones, 60% to 80% of which show up once; 3% to 4.5% is in the top ten. The CDR3 spans 14 residues. The V gene's germline CDR1 is SGDLS and CDR2 YYNGEE. The material sequenced was PBMCs. The genes are TRBV9 and TRBJ2-5, with D hard to call. The J call may be mistaken, given a closer DNA end match to TRBJ2-7. This sequence was found in a male donor in good health and CMV-seronegative. The CDR3: CASSPADTLYEQYF. DNA for the CDR3: TGTGCCAGCAGCCCCGCTGACACCCTATACGAGCAGTACTTC.